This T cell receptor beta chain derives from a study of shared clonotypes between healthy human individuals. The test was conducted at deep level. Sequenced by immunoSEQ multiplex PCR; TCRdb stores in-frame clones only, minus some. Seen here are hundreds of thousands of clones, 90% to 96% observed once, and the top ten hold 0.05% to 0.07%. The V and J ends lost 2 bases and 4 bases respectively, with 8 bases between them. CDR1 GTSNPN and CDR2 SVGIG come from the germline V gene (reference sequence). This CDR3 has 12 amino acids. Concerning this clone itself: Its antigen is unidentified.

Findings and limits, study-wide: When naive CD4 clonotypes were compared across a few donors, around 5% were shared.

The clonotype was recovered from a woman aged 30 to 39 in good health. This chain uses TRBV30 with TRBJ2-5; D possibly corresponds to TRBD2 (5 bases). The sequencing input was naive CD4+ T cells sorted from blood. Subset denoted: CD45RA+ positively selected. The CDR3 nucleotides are TGTGCCTGGAGTAGTGCGGGAGAGACCCAGTACTTC. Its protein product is CAWSSAGETQYF.